This is a list of T cell receptor beta chains from one sample in a study of T-cell memory formation after mild COVID-19. TCRdb re-called the 5' RACE reads with MiXCR, one entry per CDR3 protein. The data hold about 340,000 distinct CDR3 sequences, with around 13% observed a single time. Sequencing was done on a sample of PBMCs or a T cell subset sorted from them (not recorded which). The receptor set was obtained from a man between 18 and 35 years old who had mild COVID-19 (a few samples of this study predate the infection). Cell type and time point are not known. CDR3s include the opening cysteine and the closing phenylalanine or tryptophan. The D gene is left open where the match is weak. Size is stated for part of the rows, as once, few or many counts, or as a class when the clone is expanded.

TRBJ2-3 few NA TRBV7-9 CASILGARDTQYF TGTGCCAGCATCTTGGGGGCCAGAGATACGCAGTATTTT
TRBJ2-5 once NA TRBV20-1 CSARDLSREAETQYF TGCAGTGCTAGAGACCTAAGCAGGGAAGCGGAGACCCAGTACTTC
TRBJ2-1 many TRBD2 TRBV29-1 CSVELAGPYNEQFF TGCAGCGTTGAATTAGCGGGACCCTACAATGAGCAGTTCTTC
TRBJ2-1 few TRBD1 TRBV6-5 CASKSTGFANEQFF TGTGCCAGCAAATCGACAGGGTTTGCGAATGAGCAGTTCTTC
TRBJ2-2 few NA TRBV5-1 CASSSRTLTHGELFF TGCGCCAGCAGCTCGAGGACCCTAACCCACGGGGAGCTGTTTTTT
TRBJ1-6 few NA TRBV7-9 CASSLAGNSYNSPLHF TGTGCCAGCAGCTTAGCAGGAAACTCCTATAATTCACCCCTCCACTTT
TRBJ1-1 few NA TRBV12-3/TRBV12-4 CASSLALWNTEAFF TGTGCCAGCAGTTTAGCGCTTTGGAACACTGAAGCTTTCTTT
TRBJ1-6 few NA TRBV27 CASSSPGMGANSPLHF TGTGCCAGCAGTTCCCCCGGGATGGGGGCGAATTCACCCCTCCACTTT
TRBJ1-1 NA NA TRBV29-1 CSVEGSPFTEAFF TGCAGCGTTGAAGGGTCACCTTTCACTGAAGCTTTCTTT
TRBJ2-2 many NA TRBV4-3 CASSYGGGRNTGELFF TGCGCCAGCAGCTACGGAGGGGGGAGGAACACCGGGGAGCTGTTTTTT
TRBJ2-1 few TRBD2 TRBV9 CASSVDSGGNEQFF TGTGCCAGCAGCGTAGATAGCGGGGGGAATGAGCAGTTCTTC
TRBJ2-7 many NA TRBV9 CASSGTGWGSEQYF TGTGCCAGCAGCGGAACCGGATGGGGGTCCGAGCAGTACTTC
TRBJ2-5 few NA TRBV20-1 CSAEPGRGSETQYF TGCAGTGCTGAGCCGGGACGAGGGTCGGAGACCCAGTACTTC
TRBJ1-4 few NA TRBV12-3/TRBV12-4 CASSLAAGVEKLFF TGTGCCAGCAGTTTAGCGGCCGGGGTCGAAAAACTGTTTTTT
TRBJ1-2 few NA TRBV20-1 CSARELGGYGYTF TGCAGTGCAAGAGAACTGGGCGGCTATGGCTACACCTTC
TRBJ2-2 few NA TRBV7-2 CASSLGRWGATGELFF TGTGCCAGCAGCTTAGGCCGTTGGGGTGCCACCGGGGAGCTGTTTTTT
TRBJ2-1 NA TRBD2 TRBV7-9 CASSPTRGVPYNEQFF TGTGCCAGCAGCCCAACGCGGGGGGTACCCTACAATGAGCAGTTCTTC
TRBJ2-3 few NA TRBV4-3 CASSREAGPQSGTQYF TGCGCCAGCAGCCGAGAGGCGGGACCCCAGTCCGGTACGCAGTATTTT
TRBJ1-2 NA TRBD1 TRBV6-5 CASMRRTGVYHGYTF TGTGCCAGCATGAGGCGGACAGGGGTGTACCATGGCTACACCTTC
TRBJ1-4 few TRBD1 TRBV9 CASSDRGGEKLFF TGTGCCAGCAGCGACAGGGGTGGAGAAAAACTGTTTTTT
TRBJ2-7 NA NA TRBV5-1 CASTSGSSYEQYF TGCGCCAGCACCTCCGGGTCTTCCTACGAGCAGTACTTC
TRBJ1-1 NA NA TRBV9 CASSVDGQNTEAFF TGTGCCAGCAGCGTCGACGGACAAAACACTGAAGCTTTCTTT
TRBJ2-3 many NA TRBV7-6 CASSLAGGADTQYF TGTGCCAGCAGCTTAGCGGGAGGAGCAGATACGCAGTATTTT
TRBJ1-1 NA NA TRBV7-2 CASSPHPRGGYTEAFF TGTGCCAGCAGCCCGCACCCCAGGGGAGGGTACACTGAAGCTTTCTTT
TRBJ2-1 few NA TRBV9 CASSVGGANNEQFF TGTGCCAGCAGCGTAGGCGGGGCGAACAATGAGCAGTTCTTC
TRBJ2-7 NA NA TRBV5-1 CASSSREGSEGEQYF TGCGCCAGCAGCTCGAGAGAGGGGTCAGAGGGCGAGCAGTACTTC
TRBJ2-7 NA NA TRBV4-1 CASSPRLTYEQYF TGCGCCAGCAGCCCTCGACTTACCTACGAGCAGTACTTC
TRBJ2-5 NA NA TRBV7-2 CASSLGGTGETQYF TGTGCCAGCAGCTTAGGGGGGACCGGGGAGACCCAGTACTTC
TRBJ1-2 few NA TRBV11-2 CASSSRDTHGYTF TGTGCCAGCAGCTCCCGGGACACTCATGGCTACACCTTC
TRBJ2-1 many NA TRBV29-1 CSAVGGYNEQFF TGCAGCGCCGTCGGGGGCTACAATGAGCAGTTCTTC
TRBJ2-7 many TRBD1 TRBV12-3/TRBV12-4 CASSFRSYLGQDSYEQYF TGTGCCAGCAGTTTCCGATCGTATTTGGGACAGGACTCCTACGAGCAGTACTTC
TRBJ1-1 few TRBD1 TRBV29-1 CSVEEGGGGSEAFF TGCAGCGTTGAAGAAGGGGGCGGAGGGTCTGAAGCTTTCTTT
TRBJ2-4 NA NA TRBV5-6 CASSSYRVAKNIQYF TGTGCCAGCAGCTCTTACAGGGTAGCCAAAAACATTCAGTACTTC
TRBJ2-3 NA NA TRBV5-4 CASSGGGYRTDTQYF TGTGCCAGCAGCGGCGGGGGCTACCGCACAGATACGCAGTATTTT
TRBJ1-4 NA NA TRBV7-9 CATRTAGDEKLFF TGTGCCACACGGACGGCTGGAGATGAAAAACTGTTTTTT
TRBJ2-2 many NA TRBV7-2 CASSRNWYTGELFF TGTGCCAGCAGCAGGAACTGGTACACCGGGGAGCTGTTTTTT
TRBJ2-2 NA NA TRBV3-1 CASSLQRGELFF TGTGCCAGCAGCTTGCAGCGGGGGGAGCTGTTTTTT
TRBJ1-6 many NA TRBV7-2 CASVPDFRHPPLHF TGTGCCAGCGTACCGGACTTCAGACACCCACCCCTCCACTTT
TRBJ2-5 few TRBD2 TRBV7-2 CDSRRRGGLQETQYF TGTGACAGCAGACGAAGGGGAGGGCTGCAAGAGACCCAGTACTTC
TRBJ2-7 NA NA TRBV29-1 CSVALGGSYEQYF TGCAGCGTTGCATTAGGGGGGTCCTACGAGCAGTACTTC
TRBJ2-1 many TRBD2 TRBV5-1 CASSLSLAGGANEQFF TGCGCCAGCAGCTTGTCCCTAGCGGGGGGTGCGAATGAGCAGTTCTTC
TRBJ2-3 NA NA TRBV6-6 CASSYSSEDTQYF TGTGCCAGCAGTTACTCGAGTGAGGATACGCAGTATTTT
TRBJ2-5 NA NA TRBV20-1 CSARNPVSETQYF TGCAGTGCTAGAAATCCAGTGAGTGAGACCCAGTACTTC
TRBJ2-5 few NA TRBV7-8 CASRPDSRWETQYF TGTGCCAGCAGGCCGGACTCTCGTTGGGAGACCCAGTACTTC
TRBJ1-4 few NA TRBV6-5 CASGEQGRKLFF TGTGCCAGCGGAGAACAGGGACGGAAACTGTTTTTT